This TCR beta chain is drawn from a study of T cell repertoires in MIS-A myocarditis. Generated by immunoSEQ multiplex PCR, the TCRdb table keeps only in-frame clones and is missing some. Of about 5,900 clones in the sample, about four fifths were seen once. The CDR3 consists of 15 residues. The V gene lost 3 bases and the J gene lost 5 bases, with 14 bases spanning the gap. CDR1 LNHDA and CDR2 SQIVND come from the germline V gene (reference sequence). This TCR was sampled from a man between 18 and 35 years old with fulminant myocarditis from multisystem inflammatory syndrome in adults (MIS-A) after COVID-19. Sequencing was carried out using interventricular septum heart tissue obtained at autopsy. This chain links TRBV19 with TRBJ1-5; D gene ambiguous. The CDR3 region has the DNA TGTGCCAGTAGTATTCACCGGAGGGAGGATCAGCCCCAGCATTTT. This encodes CASSIHRREDQPQHF.